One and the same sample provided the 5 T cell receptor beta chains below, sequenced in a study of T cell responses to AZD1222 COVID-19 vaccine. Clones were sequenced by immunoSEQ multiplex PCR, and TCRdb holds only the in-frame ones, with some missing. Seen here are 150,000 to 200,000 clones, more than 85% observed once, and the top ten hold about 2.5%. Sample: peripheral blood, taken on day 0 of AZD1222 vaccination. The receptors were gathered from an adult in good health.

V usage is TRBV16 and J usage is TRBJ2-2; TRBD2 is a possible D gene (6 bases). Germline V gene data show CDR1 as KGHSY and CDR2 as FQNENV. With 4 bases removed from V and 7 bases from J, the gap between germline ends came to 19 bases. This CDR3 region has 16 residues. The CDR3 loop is CASSRRPEGPNGELFF. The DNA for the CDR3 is TGTGCCAGCAGCCGCCGCCCGGAGGGCCCAAACGGGGAGCTGTTTTTT.

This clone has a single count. DNA for the CDR3: TGTGCCAGTAGTATCCAGGAGGGGATAGGTCAGCCCCAGCATTTT. Its protein is CASSIQEGIGQPQHF. V gene TRBV19 combines with J gene TRBJ1-5, with D perhaps TRBD1 (5 bases). Germline-derived CDR1 and CDR2 are LNHDA and SQIVND (reference sequence). The CDR3 length is 15 residues. V was trimmed by 3 bases and J by 6 bases, leaving 15 bases between them.

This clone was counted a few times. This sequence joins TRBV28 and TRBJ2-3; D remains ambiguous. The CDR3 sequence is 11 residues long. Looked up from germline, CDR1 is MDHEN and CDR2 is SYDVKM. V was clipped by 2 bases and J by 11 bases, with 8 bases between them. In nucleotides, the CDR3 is TGTGCCAGCAGTTTAAGAATGGGGCAGTATTTT. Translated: CASSLRMGQYF.

CDR3 sequence (DNA): TGTGCCACCAGCAGAGTAGGTCAGCGAAACACCATATATTTT. Translated, it gives CATSRVGQRNTIYF. V is TRBV15 and J is TRBJ1-3; D is uncertain. CDR1 is LNHNV, CDR2 YYDKDF, per germline (reference sequence). The CDR3 contains 14 residues. V lost 1 base and J lost 5, with 9 bases in between.

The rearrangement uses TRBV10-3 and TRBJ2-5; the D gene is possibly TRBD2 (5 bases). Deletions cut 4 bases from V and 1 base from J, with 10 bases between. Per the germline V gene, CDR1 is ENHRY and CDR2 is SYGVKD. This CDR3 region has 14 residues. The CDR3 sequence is CAISGKGSQETQYF. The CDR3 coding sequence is TGTGCCATCAGTGGAAAAGGGAGCCAAGAGACCCAGTACTTC.